These 30 T cell receptor beta chains originate from one sample sequenced in a study of blood T cell repertoires in COVID-19. TCRdb keeps only in-frame clones here, not all; method: immunoSEQ multiplex PCR. Of approximately 33,000 clones detected, approximately 80% appear once; the ten largest clones hold over 15%. Sequenced: peripheral blood. The receptors shown here come from a man between 65 and 85 years old with acute or convalescent COVID-19.

The chain combines TRBV14 with TRBJ2-3, with a possible D match to TRBD2 (5 bases). This CDR3 is 14 amino acids long. Looked up from germline, CDR1 is SGHDN and CDR2 is FVKESK. V dropped 2 bases and J dropped 2 bases, with 8 bases sitting between them. The CDR3 DNA follows: TGTGCCAGCAGCCAACTCGGACTCACAGATACGCAGTATTTT. It encodes CASSQLGLTDTQYF.

The chain links TRBV19 to TRBJ1-2; D is unclear. V was shortened by 5 bases and J by 5 bases, with 12 bases between the two germline ends. CDR1 is LNHDA, CDR2 SQIVND, per germline (reference sequence). The CDR3 is made up of 13 amino acids. CDR3 DNA: TGTGCCAGTAGTTTGGCCCACCAATATGGCTACACCTTC. Residues: CASSLAHQYGYTF.

Here the CDR3 DNA reads TGTGCCACCAGCAGAGATAAAGGGACAGGGAGGATCTATGGCTACACCTTC. It is translated as CATSRDKGTGRIYGYTF. The chain joins TRBV15 to TRBJ1-2, with TRBD1 matching 9 bases. Germline V lookup: CDR1 LNHNV, CDR2 YYDKDF (reference sequence). J was trimmed by 4 bases and V by 0 bases; bases with no gene match: 9. This CDR3 has 17 amino acids.

This chain's CDR3 is CASSLAGEGTYGYTF. The CDR3 DNA reads as TGCGCCAGCAGCTTGGCCGGAGAGGGTACCTATGGCTACACCTTC. The rearrangement links TRBV5-1 to TRBJ1-2; D ambiguous. Germline CDR1 is SGHRS and CDR2 is YFSETQ. The CDR3 sequence is 15 residues long. V lost 0 bases and J lost 4, with 13 bases in between. The entire variable domain, with the rest obtained from reference TRBV5-1 and TRBJ1-2, is as follows: KAGVTQTPRYLIKTRGQQVTLSCSPISGHRSVSWYQQTPGQGLQFLFEYFSETQRNKGNFPGRFSGRQFSNSRSEMNVSTLELGDSALYLCASSLAGEGTYGYTFGSGTRLTVV.

This clone was observed a handful of times. This sequence joins TRBV29-1 and TRBJ1-2; tentative D call: TRBD1 (6 bases). CDR3 length: 14 amino acids. Germline V gene lookup returns CDR1 SQVTM and CDR2 ANQGSEA. V was trimmed by 3 bases and J by 2 bases, leaving 13 bases between them. The CDR3 sequence: CSVDPFTGNYGYTF. The CDR3 coding sequence is TGCAGCGTTGATCCTTTTACAGGGAACTATGGCTACACCTTC.

This sequence joins TRBV5-1 and TRBJ2-1, with TRBD2 matching over 9 bases. The CDR3 is 17 amino acids. Germline V gives CDR1 SGHRS, CDR2 YFSETQ. Unmatched junction bases numbered 13, after V lost 4 bases and J lost 5 bases. CDR3 amino acids: CASSQKLPGLADNEQFF. Here the CDR3 DNA reads TGCGCCAGCAGCCAAAAGCTTCCGGGACTAGCAGACAATGAGCAGTTCTTC. The full variable domain, in which reference TRBV5-1 and TRBJ2-1 provide the parts outside the CDR3, is KAGVTQTPRYLIKTRGQQVTLSCSPISGHRSVSWYQQTPGQGLQFLFEYFSETQRNKGNFPGRFSGRQFSNSRSEMNVSTLELGDSALYLCASSQKLPGLADNEQFFGPGTRLTVL.

V usage is TRBV7-9 and J usage is TRBJ1-2, with no clear D. Germline CDR1 reads SEHNR; CDR2 reads FQNEAQ (reference sequence). The CDR3 spans 12 residues. V was clipped by 1 base and J by 8 bases, with 8 bases between them. The CDR3 coding sequence is TGTGCCAGCAGCTTAGGGGAGAGGGGCTACACCTTC. Translating it yields CASSLGERGYTF.

The chain is built from TRBV9 and TRBJ2-2; D ambiguous. Germline CDR1 SGDLS, CDR2 YYNGEE. The CDR3 length is 12 residues. V lost 4 bases and J lost 3, with 4 bases in between. The CDR3 DNA follows: TGTGCCAGCAGCCCAGACACCGGGGAGCTGTTTTTT. Its translation: CASSPDTGELFF.

The CDR3 DNA is TGTGCCAGCAGCCAAGATCTTCCCCTCTCTGGAAACACCATATATTTT. It specifies CASSQDLPLSGNTIYF. V usage is TRBV3-1 (or the pseudogene TRBV3-2) and J usage is TRBJ1-3; no clear D. In germline, CDR1 is LGHDT, CDR2 YNNKEL (reference sequence). The CDR3 runs to 16 residues. The V end was cut by 0 bases, the J end by 0 bases, with 9 bases between.

The chain uses TRBV7-9 and TRBJ2-1; 9 bases map to TRBD2. CDR1 and CDR2 from the germline V gene are SEHNR and FQNEAQ (reference sequence). J was trimmed by 4 bases and V by 4 bases; bases with no gene match: 5. CDR3 length: 15 amino acids. Here the CDR3 reads CASSYTSGQYNEQFF. Here the CDR3 DNA reads TGTGCCAGCAGCTACACTAGCGGGCAATACAATGAGCAGTTCTTC.

V and J are TRBV27 and TRBJ2-7, with 12 bases matching TRBD2. V lost 8 bases to trimming and J lost 5 bases; unmatched junction nucleotides: 19. The CDR3 runs to 18 residues. CDR1 MNHEY and CDR2 SMNVEV come from the germline V gene (reference sequence). The CDR3 DNA follows: TGTGCCAGCTCGCTTTACCCCTATACGGGACTAGCGGGTCACGAGCAGTACTTC. It yields the protein CASSLYPYTGLAGHEQYF.

This clone was counted once. The rearrangement joins TRBV23-1 to TRBJ2-2; TRBD1 matches at 8 bases. TRBV23-1 is reported as an ORF; its role is uncertain. The CDR3 is 14 amino acids. The trim removed 3 bases at V and 6 bases at J, leaving 3 bases unmatched. CDR3: CASSQDREPGELFF. In nucleotides, the CDR3 is TGCGCCAGCAGTCAGGACAGGGAGCCCGGGGAGCTGTTTTTT.

The chain carries TRBV7-6 and TRBJ1-3; D unresolved. The V and J ends lost 5 bases and 2 bases respectively, with 13 bases between them. The CDR3 is 15 amino acids. CDR1 and CDR2 from the germline V gene are SGHVS and FNYEAQ. The CDR3 DNA reads as TGTGCCAGCAGCCCCCGAGGCGCCGCTGGAAACACCATATATTTT. It codes for CASSPRGAAGNTIYF.

V gene TRBV9 combines with J gene TRBJ2-7; no clear D gene. This CDR3 is 14 amino acids long. V dropped 3 bases and J dropped 0 bases, with 10 bases sitting between them. The germline gives CDR1 SGDLS, CDR2 YYNGEE. The CDR3 region is CASSADGDSYEQYF. The CDR3 bases are TGTGCCAGCAGCGCCGACGGAGACTCCTACGAGCAGTACTTC.

The rearrangement uses TRBV5-1 and TRBJ1-3; no reliable D call. In germline, CDR1 is SGHRS, CDR2 YFSETQ. The V end lost 3 bases, the J end lost 0 bases, and 4 bases lay between the germline ends. This CDR3 comprises 13 residues. The CDR3 DNA sequence: TGCGCCAGCAGCTCCAGCTCTGGAAACACCATATATTTT. It is translated as CASSSSSGNTIYF.

With respect to this clone: Relative to the germline gene, one junction end is altered; a read error may explain this. The chain recombines TRBV6-1 with TRBJ2-2; 8 bases agree with TRBD1. The germline V gene has CDR1 MNHNS and CDR2 SASEGT. The CDR3 runs 16 residues. The CDR3 sequence is CASTEAQGVATGELFF. DNA for the CDR3: TGTGCCAGCACTGAAGCACAGGGGGTGGCCACCGGGGAGCTGTTTTTT.

V is TRBV10-3 and J is TRBJ1-2, with 10 bases that match TRBD1. The CDR3 consists of 14 residues. The junction had 1 base not matched to a gene; V was cut back by 2 bases and J by 4 bases. Germline values: CDR1 ENHRY, CDR2 SYGVKD. CDR3 sequence reads: CAISERDRGYGYTF. The CDR3 nucleotides are TGTGCCATCAGTGAGAGGGACAGGGGCTATGGCTACACCTTC.

This rearrangement joins TRBV3-1 (or the pseudogene TRBV3-2) to TRBJ1-1, with D hard to call. The CDR3 length is 13 residues. V lost 2 bases and J 4 bases, leaving 8 bases between the germline ends. Germline V lookup: CDR1 LGHDT, CDR2 YNNKEL (reference sequence). CDR3 loop: CASSQSPGTEAFF. CDR3 sequence (DNA): TGTGCCAGCAGCCAAAGTCCCGGCACTGAAGCTTTCTTT.

The J gene is TRBJ2-3, the V gene TRBV14; D remains unclear. Trimming cost V 0 bases and J 5 bases, with 12 bases left between them. The V gene's germline CDR1 is SGHDN and CDR2 FVKESK. This CDR3 region has 15 residues. CDR3 nucleotide sequence: TGTGCCAGCAGCCAAGAGGCCAGGTTACGAGATACGCAGTATTTT. It specifies CASSQEARLRDTQYF.

The chain recombines TRBV3-1 (or the pseudogene TRBV3-2) with TRBJ1-4, with D maybe TRBD1 (6 bases). There are 13 residues in the CDR3. Trimming shortened V by 4 bases and J by 13 bases, and 16 bases separated the two germline ends. Germline V gene data show CDR1 as LGHDT and CDR2 as YNNKEL (reference sequence). The CDR3: CASSLRTAQVLFF. The CDR3 DNA is TGTGCCAGCAGCCTGCGGACAGCGCAAGTACTGTTTTTT.

V is TRBV6-5 and J is TRBJ1-2, with 7 bases identical to TRBD1. Per germline, CDR1 MNHEY and CDR2 SVGAGI. The CDR3 has 15 residues. The junction had 10 bases not matched to a gene; V was cut back by 5 bases and J by 4 bases. The CDR3 sequence: CASSNQQGQGYGYTF. The CDR3 nucleotides are TGTGCCAGCAGTAATCAACAGGGGCAAGGCTATGGCTACACCTTC.

The chain recombines TRBV12-3 or TRBV12-4 with TRBJ2-5; D gene uncertain. This CDR3 has 11 amino acids. Deletions cut 5 bases from V and 7 bases from J, with 8 bases between. The CDR3 here is CASSPTGTQYF. The CDR3 DNA follows: TGTGCCAGCAGTCCCACTGGGACCCAGTACTTC.

The gene calls are TRBV7-9 and TRBJ1-2, with TRBD1 matching over 8 bases. CDR1 and CDR2 from the germline V gene are SEHNR and FQNEAQ (reference sequence). The CDR3 is 14 amino acids. Trimming cost V 4 bases and J 2 bases; bases outside gene matches: 3. CDR3 coding DNA: TGTGCCAGCAGCTCGCGGACAGGGAACTATGGCTACACCTTC. It yields the protein CASSSRTGNYGYTF.

The V call is TRBV7-9, the J call TRBJ2-3; D unresolved. The CDR3 consists of 15 residues. V was cut by 0 bases and J by 10 bases, with 17 bases left in between. The germline V gene has CDR1 SEHNR and CDR2 FQNEAQ (reference sequence). Written as DNA, the CDR3 is TGTGCCAGCAGCTTAGCCAGCCTTATAGGCGGTCCGCAGTATTTT. Protein product: CASSLASLIGGPQYF.

V usage is TRBV10-3 and J usage is TRBJ2-2; 12 bases are shared with TRBD2. This CDR3 region has 18 residues. CDR1 is ENHRY, CDR2 SYGVKD, per germline. The trim removed 2 bases at V and 4 bases at J, leaving 8 bases unmatched. As DNA, the CDR3 is TGTGCCATCAGTGAGACGCAGGGACTAGCGGGTCCCACCGGGGAGCTGTTTTTT. Its translation: CAISETQGLAGPTGELFF.

CDR3 bases: TGTGCCAGCTCACCACCGACAGCCCAGAGGCGAGGCTACACCTTC. Translated, it gives CASSPPTAQRRGYTF. The chain uses TRBV18 and TRBJ1-2, with D possibly being TRBD1 (5 bases). Germline assignment: CDR1 KGHSH and CDR2 LQKENI. The length of the CDR3 is 15 residues. V gave up 0 bases and J gave up 8 bases, with 16 bases separating them.

The CDR3 DNA sequence: TGTGCCAGCAGCGTAGCCTTCGGGACAAACACCGGGGAGCTGTTTTTT. It is translated as CASSVAFGTNTGELFF. The V gene is TRBV9, the J gene TRBJ2-2; D might be TRBD1 (6 bases). There are 16 residues in the CDR3. V shed 0 bases and J shed 2 bases, with 11 bases lying between them. Looked up from germline, CDR1 is SGDLS and CDR2 is YYNGEE.

The CDR3 coding sequence is TGTGCCAGCAGTTGGGGTGGGACAAATTCCTATGGCTACACCTTC. Amino acids: CASSWGGTNSYGYTF. V and J are TRBV27 and TRBJ1-2, with D possibly matching TRBD1 (6 bases). The germline CDR1 and CDR2 sequences are MNHEY and SMNVEV (reference sequence). The CDR3 length is 15 residues. V was cut by 4 bases and J by 4 bases, with 16 bases left in between.

This rearrangement joins TRBV9 to TRBJ2-1; no reliable D call. V was trimmed by 3 bases and J by 3 bases, leaving 7 bases between them. There are 13 residues in the CDR3. The V gene's germline CDR1 is SGDLS and CDR2 YYNGEE. Here the CDR3 reads CASSAHDYNEQFF. CDR3 nucleotides: TGTGCCAGCAGCGCACACGACTACAATGAGCAGTTCTTC.

The chain links TRBV24-1 to TRBJ2-7, with a tentative D call TRBD2 (5 bases). V lost 6 bases, J lost 6 bases, and 17 bases lay in between. This CDR3 is 14 amino acids long. CDR1 and CDR2 (germline): KGHDR, SFDVKD. The CDR3, as DNA: TGTGCCACCAGTAGCGTAACAGAGCTAGCCGAGCAGTACTTC. Protein: CATSSVTELAEQYF.